The rows below give T cell receptor beta chains drawn from one sample of a study of blood T cells in healthy people across ages. TCRdb passed the 5' RACE reads through MiXCR, listing each CDR3 protein once. Of about 930,000 distinct CDR3 sequences in the sample, almost 30% are singletons; the top ten hold roughly a tenth. This sample was shared with a second study, whose subject was T cells of mothers and their children.

What was sequenced was blood. The receptors come from a woman aged 40 to 49 in good health. Each CDR3 is given with its conserved first and last residue. The order of the fields is clone size, J gene, D gene, V gene, CDR3 protein, CDR3 DNA. The D gene is left open where the match is weak. Clone size is shown for a subset of rows, as once, few, many or a class of expanded clone.

abundance: many; j_gene: TRBJ2-3; d_gene: .; v_gene: TRBV29-1; CDR3aa: CSVLTAALAQYF; CDR3nt: TGCAGCGTCCTTACTGCCGCGTTAGCGCAGTATTTT
abundance: .; j_gene: TRBJ2-7; d_gene: .; v_gene: TRBV28; CDR3aa: CASSRRGRRSGEQYF; CDR3nt: TGTGCCAGCAGTCGGAGGGGGCGGCGGAGCGGCGAGCAGTACTTC
abundance: few; j_gene: TRBJ1-5; d_gene: TRBD1; v_gene: TRBV7-6; CDR3aa: CASSSSRGPEPQHF; CDR3nt: TGTGCCAGCAGCTCGAGCAGGGGGCCGGAGCCCCAGCATTTT
abundance: .; j_gene: TRBJ2-3; d_gene: TRBD1; v_gene: TRBV5-1; CDR3aa: CASSSETGLTTDTQYF; CDR3nt: TGCGCCAGCAGCTCCGAGACAGGGCTGACCACAGATACGCAGTATTTT
abundance: few; j_gene: TRBJ2-1; d_gene: .; v_gene: TRBV7-6; CDR3aa: CASTLTGLGLENNEQFF; CDR3nt: TGTGCCAGCACCCTTACCGGGCTGGGCCTAGAGAACAATGAGCAGTTCTTC
abundance: .; j_gene: TRBJ2-7; d_gene: TRBD1; v_gene: TRBV18; CDR3aa: CASSPGTESCEQYF; CDR3nt: TGTGCCAGCTCACCAGGGACAGAGTCCTGCGAGCAGTACTTC
abundance: .; j_gene: TRBJ2-7; d_gene: .; v_gene: TRBV4-1; CDR3aa: CASRALASTYEQYF; CDR3nt: TGCGCCAGCAGAGCCCTAGCGAGTACCTACGAGCAGTACTTC
abundance: .; j_gene: TRBJ2-3; d_gene: TRBD2; v_gene: TRBV29-1; CDR3aa: CSGQRTGIAGGNADTQYF; CDR3nt: TGCAGCGGCCAAAGGACAGGCATAGCGGGGGGAAACGCAGATACGCAGTATTTT
abundance: few; j_gene: TRBJ2-3; d_gene: .; v_gene: TRBV20-1; CDR3aa: CSASYRGTDTQYF; CDR3nt: TGCAGTGCTAGCTACAGGGGCACAGATACGCAGTATTTT
abundance: .; j_gene: TRBJ1-4; d_gene: .; v_gene: TRBV12-3/TRBV12-4; CDR3aa: CASTAQGTNEKLFF; CDR3nt: TGTGCCAGCACCGCACAGGGAACTAATGAAAAACTGTTTTTT
abundance: many; j_gene: TRBJ2-5; d_gene: TRBD2; v_gene: TRBV20-1; CDR3aa: CSAGRLAGAETQYF; CDR3nt: TGCAGTGCGGGTCGACTAGCGGGGGCCGAGACCCAGTACTTC
abundance: many; j_gene: TRBJ2-1; d_gene: TRBD2; v_gene: TRBV12-3/TRBV12-4; CDR3aa: CASSGGLAGAEQFF; CDR3nt: TGTGCCAGCAGTGGGGGACTAGCGGGGGCTGAGCAGTTCTTC
abundance: many; j_gene: TRBJ2-7; d_gene: .; v_gene: TRBV20-1; CDR3aa: CSARRQEPYEQYF; CDR3nt: TGCAGTGCTCGCCGACAGGAACCCTACGAGCAGTACTTC
abundance: .; j_gene: TRBJ2-7; d_gene: TRBD2; v_gene: TRBV9; CDR3aa: CAGSEIGTSDPEDQYF; CDR3nt: TGTGCCGGCAGCGAGATTGGGACTAGCGACCCCGAAGACCAGTACTTC
abundance: few; j_gene: TRBJ1-1; d_gene: .; v_gene: TRBV6-5; CDR3aa: CASRPLVNTEAFF; CDR3nt: TGTGCCAGCAGGCCACTAGTCAACACTGAAGCTTTCTTT
abundance: .; j_gene: TRBJ2-1; d_gene: .; v_gene: TRBV5-5; CDR3aa: CASSLIRVSNNEQFF; CDR3nt: TGTGCCAGCAGCTTGATCAGGGTATCAAACAATGAGCAGTTCTTC
abundance: few; j_gene: TRBJ2-1; d_gene: .; v_gene: TRBV2; CDR3aa: CAREGGYNEQFF; CDR3nt: TGTGCCAGAGAGGGGGGTTACAATGAGCAGTTCTTC
abundance: .; j_gene: TRBJ2-1; d_gene: TRBD1; v_gene: TRBV12-3/TRBV12-4; CDR3aa: CASSLRDRGVNEQFF; CDR3nt: TGTGCCAGCAGTTTAAGGGACAGGGGGGTCAATGAGCAGTTCTTC
abundance: few; j_gene: TRBJ1-4; d_gene: .; v_gene: TRBV7-2; CDR3aa: CASSLGSGTNEKLFF; CDR3nt: TGTGCCAGCAGCTTAGGGTCGGGAACTAATGAAAAACTGTTTTTT
abundance: many; j_gene: TRBJ2-7; d_gene: TRBD2; v_gene: TRBV7-6; CDR3aa: CASSIAKSGGYEQYF; CDR3nt: TGTGCCAGCAGCATCGCGAAGAGCGGGGGTTACGAGCAGTACTTC
abundance: few; j_gene: TRBJ1-4; d_gene: .; v_gene: TRBV5-1; CDR3aa: CASSFTPGVGEKLFF; CDR3nt: TGCGCCAGCAGCTTCACCCCGGGGGTAGGTGAAAAACTGTTTTTT
abundance: .; j_gene: TRBJ1-1; d_gene: .; v_gene: TRBV9; CDR3aa: CASSEYGGRGGTEAFF; CDR3nt: TGTGCCAGCAGCGAGTACGGGGGCCGAGGAGGCACTGAAGCTTTCTTT
abundance: .; j_gene: TRBJ2-3; d_gene: TRBD2; v_gene: TRBV28; CDR3aa: CASTRGGNTDTQYF; CDR3nt: TGTGCCAGCACGCGGGGGGGCAACACAGATACGCAGTATTTT
abundance: once; j_gene: TRBJ2-5; d_gene: .; v_gene: TRBV20-1; CDR3aa: CSSAQGETQYF; CDR3nt: TGCAGTTCTGCACAGGGAGAGACCCAGTACTTC
abundance: .; j_gene: TRBJ2-2; d_gene: TRBD1; v_gene: TRBV27; CDR3aa: CASSFRQGNPGELFF; CDR3nt: TGCGCCAGCAGTTTCAGACAGGGCAATCCCGGGGAGCTGTTTTTT